Shown below are 18 T cell receptor beta chains from a single sample sequenced in a study of cytomegalovirus exposure and HLA in healthy donors. Primers: 60 Vbeta forward and 13 Jbeta reverse. The table came from immunoSEQ multiplex PCR; TCRdb's copy has only in-frame clones and leaves some out. The table has about 98,000 clones, around 81% seen once; the top ten hold under 4%. Sequenced: PBMCs. Source of these receptors: a female donor in good health and CMV-seropositive.

The rearrangement joins TRBV19 to TRBJ1-5; D is possibly TRBD1 (6 bases). The germline CDR1 and CDR2 sequences are LNHDA and SQIVND (reference sequence). The CDR3 runs to 12 residues. Trimming removed 4 bases at V and 5 bases at J, with 6 bases between. The CDR3 here is CASSTGDQPQHF. DNA for the CDR3: TGTGCCAGTAGTACAGGGGATCAGCCCCAGCATTTT.

This CDR3 reads CASSLGTSWQETQYF. For the CDR3, the DNA is TGTGCCAGCAGTCTCGGGACTAGCTGGCAGGAGACCCAGTACTTC. J is TRBJ2-5 and V is TRBV27; TRBD2 matches 9 bases. This CDR3 has 15 residues. V lost 5 bases to trimming and J lost 5 bases; unmatched junction nucleotides: 9. Germline loops: CDR1 MNHEY, CDR2 SMNVEV (reference sequence).

V usage is TRBV5-1 and J usage is TRBJ1-3; D is undetermined. CDR1 SGHRS and CDR2 YFSETQ come from the germline V gene. This CDR3 is 15 amino acids long. Deletions cut 2 bases from V and 2 bases from J, with 11 bases between. The CDR3 DNA reads as TGCGCCAGCAGCTTTAGCGGAGCCCCTGGAAACACCATATATTTT. This encodes CASSFSGAPGNTIYF.

This chain connects TRBV29-1 to TRBJ1-2; D is perhaps TRBD1 (5 bases). Trimming cost V 6 bases and J 7 bases, with 12 bases left between them. Germline assignment: CDR1 SQVTM and CDR2 ANQGSEA. The CDR3 extends over 11 amino acids. The DNA of the CDR3 is TGCAGCGTGCTTACAGGCCTTGGCTACACCTTC. It is translated as CSVLTGLGYTF. Based on the CDR3 plus reference TRBV29-1 and TRBJ1-2, the full variable domain is SAVISQKPSRDICQRGTSLTIQCQVDSQVTMMFWYRQQPGQSLTLIATANQGSEATYESGFVIDKFPISRPNLTFSTLTVSNMSPEDSSIYLCSVLTGLGYTFGSGTRLTVV.

The chain uses TRBV7-9 and TRBJ1-2; tentative D call: TRBD1 (5 bases). In germline, CDR1 is SEHNR, CDR2 FQNEAQ (reference sequence). With 7 bases removed from V and 0 bases from J, the gap between germline ends came to 15 bases. The CDR3 has 15 residues. Written as DNA, the CDR3 is TGTGCCAGCACCACCCGGCAGGGCGCTAACTATGGCTACACCTTC. This encodes CASTTRQGANYGYTF.

The V gene is TRBV5-6, the J gene TRBJ2-7, with 13 bases identical to TRBD2. There are 14 residues in the CDR3. Germline lookup yields CDR1 SGHDT and CDR2 YYEEEE. V lost 0 bases and J lost 6; bases outside the gene matches: 0. The CDR3 bases are TGTGCCAGCAGCTTGGGACTAGCGGGAGGCGAGCAGTACTTC. Translating it yields CASSLGLAGGEQYF.

The chain links TRBV5-1 to TRBJ2-7; 7 bases line up with TRBD2. Per germline, CDR1 SGHRS and CDR2 YFSETQ. V was pared by 4 bases and J by 4 bases, with 8 bases of the junction left unmatched. There are 14 residues in the CDR3. In DNA form, the CDR3 reads TGCGCCAGCAGCCCGGCCTACGGGGGGTACGAGCAGTACTTC. Translated, it gives CASSPAYGGYEQYF. The entire variable domain, with the rest obtained from reference TRBV5-1 and TRBJ2-7, is as follows: KAGVTQTPRYLIKTRGQQVTLSCSPISGHRSVSWYQQTPGQGLQFLFEYFSETQRNKGNFPGRFSGRQFSNSRSEMNVSTLELGDSALYLCASSPAYGGYEQYFGPGTRLTVT.

V usage is TRBV5-1 and J usage is TRBJ2-7; D gene uncertain. The V end lost 0 bases, the J end lost 0 bases, and 13 bases lay between the germline ends. This CDR3 has 16 residues. The germline V gene encodes CDR1 SGHRS and CDR2 YFSETQ. The CDR3 sequence is CASSLEGGPSSYEQYF. Here the CDR3 DNA reads TGCGCCAGCAGCTTGGAAGGCGGCCCAAGCTCCTACGAGCAGTACTTC.

CDR3: CASSSARFEQYF. The CDR3 DNA follows: TGTGCCAGCAGCTCAGCGCGTTTCGAGCAGTACTTC. This sequence joins TRBV11-2 and TRBJ2-7; no reliable D call. Germline-derived CDR1 and CDR2 are SGHAT and FQNNGV. The CDR3 spans 12 residues. Trimming removed 4 bases from V and 6 bases from J, with 10 bases in between.

The chain is built from TRBV11-3 and TRBJ1-1; D unclear. The CDR3 is 12 residues long. The ends were cut back, 1 base at V and 11 bases at J, with 11 bases in the middle. Per the germline V gene, CDR1 is SGHNT and CDR2 is YENEEA. The CDR3 reads CASSLVWSTAFF. The CDR3 region has the DNA TGTGCCAGCAGCTTAGTCTGGAGTACGGCTTTCTTT. The full variable domain, in which reference TRBV11-3 and TRBJ1-1 provide the parts outside the CDR3, is EAGVVQSPRYKIIEKKQPVAFWCNPISGHNTLYWYLQNLGQGPELLIRYENEEAVDDSQLPKDRFSAERLKGVDSTLKIQPAELGDSAVYLCASSLVWSTAFFGQGTRLTVV.

The chain combines TRBV7-9 with TRBJ2-2; 7 nucleotides align to TRBD1. Trimming at V came to 3 bases and at J to 8 bases, leaving 3 bases not matched to a gene. This CDR3 region has 13 residues. CDR1 is SEHNR, CDR2 FQNEAQ, per germline (reference sequence). DNA of the CDR3: TGTGCCAGCAGCTTCAGGGGACAGGGGGAGCTGTTTTTT. This sequence encodes CASSFRGQGELFF.

The chain couples TRBV28 to TRBJ2-1; maybe TRBD1 (5 bases). The CDR3 has 15 amino acids. V dropped 2 bases and J dropped 4 bases, with 12 bases sitting between them. Looked up from germline, CDR1 is MDHEN and CDR2 is SYDVKM. In nucleotides, the CDR3 is TGTGCCAGCAGTTTAGGGCAGGGCGTATACAATGAGCAGTTCTTC. Translation gives CASSLGQGVYNEQFF.

The chain couples TRBV6-5 to TRBJ2-2; D is possibly TRBD1 (6 bases). The germline V gene has CDR1 MNHEY and CDR2 SVGAGI. V lost 7 bases, J lost 5 bases, and 14 bases lay in between. The length of the CDR3 is 14 residues. The CDR3 nucleotides are TGTGCCAGCACCTACAGGGTTCGTACCGGGGAGCTGTTTTTT. Protein product: CASTYRVRTGELFF.

V gene TRBV28 combines with J gene TRBJ1-2; possibly TRBD1 for D (5 bases). Germline V gene sequence: CDR1 MDHEN, CDR2 SYDVKM. This CDR3 is 12 amino acids long. V lost 6 bases and J lost 4, with 9 bases in between. CDR3 residues: CASRWGAYGYTF. In DNA, the CDR3 is TGTGCCAGCAGGTGGGGCGCCTATGGCTACACCTTC.

Notes on this clone: One junction end disagrees with the germline gene, perhaps due to a read error. The chain recombines TRBV14 with TRBJ1-1; 8 bases match TRBD1. Looked up from germline, CDR1 is SGHDN and CDR2 is FVKESK. This CDR3 comprises 15 residues. DNA for the CDR3: TGTTCCAGCAGCCAAGATCAGGGGGCTAACACTGAAGCTTTCTTT. It specifies CSSSQDQGANTEAFF.

This sequence joins TRBV12-5 and TRBJ1-2; perhaps TRBD1 as D (5 bases). V lost 8 bases and J lost 7, with 17 bases in between. CDR3 length: 13 residues. Germline assignment: CDR1 LGHNT and CDR2 FRNRAP. The DNA for the CDR3 is TGTGCTAGTTCTTCAGGGTTTTTTCGTGGCTACACCTTC. It encodes CASSSGFFRGYTF.

J is TRBJ2-7 and V is TRBV29-1; 11 bases are shared with TRBD1. The CDR3 has 14 residues. The germline V gene encodes CDR1 SQVTM and CDR2 ANQGSEA. V dropped 7 bases and J dropped 4; count of bases not matched to a gene: 9. CDR3 sequence reads: CSAVLRDRGYEQYF. In DNA form, the CDR3 reads TGCAGCGCTGTGCTCCGGGACAGGGGGTACGAGCAGTACTTC.

The chain couples TRBV29-1 to TRBJ2-3; D gene unclear. Germline assignment: CDR1 SQVTM and CDR2 ANQGSEA. The CDR3 has 12 residues. V was clipped by 4 bases and J by 6 bases, with 11 bases between them. The CDR3 reads CSVVSGADTQYF. The CDR3 DNA reads as TGCAGCGTTGTTTCCGGAGCTGATACGCAGTATTTT.